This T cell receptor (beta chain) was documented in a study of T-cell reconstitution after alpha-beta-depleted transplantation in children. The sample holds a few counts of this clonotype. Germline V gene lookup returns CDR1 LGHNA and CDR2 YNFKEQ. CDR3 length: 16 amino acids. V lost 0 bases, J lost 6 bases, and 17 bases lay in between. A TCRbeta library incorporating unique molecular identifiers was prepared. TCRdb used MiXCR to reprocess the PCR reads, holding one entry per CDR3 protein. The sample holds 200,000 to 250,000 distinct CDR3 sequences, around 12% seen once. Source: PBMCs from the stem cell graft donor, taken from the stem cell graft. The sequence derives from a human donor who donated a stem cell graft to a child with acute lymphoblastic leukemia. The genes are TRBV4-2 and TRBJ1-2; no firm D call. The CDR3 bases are TGTGCCAGCAGCCAAGAATCGACCCGCACTGCGCATGGCTACACCTTC. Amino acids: CASSQESTRTAHGYTF.